These 31 T cell receptor beta chains originate from one sample sequenced in a study of metastatic and nonmetastatic thyroid tumors. TCRdb re-called the PCR reads via MiXCR. Of about 30,000 clones detected, 25% appear once; the ten largest clones hold over 8.5%. Patients underwent thyroid surgery, and none had received any treatment before it. The sequenced material came from blood. Receptors were obtained from a female donor with papillary thyroid cancer or a benign thyroid nodule (not recorded which). Some clones in this sample may be carry-over from other donors' samples.

Many counts were recorded for this clone. This chain links TRBV11-2 with TRBJ1-3; no reliable D call. There are 16 residues in the CDR3. Germline loops: CDR1 SGHAT, CDR2 FQNNGV. V was trimmed by 1 base and J by 1 base, leaving 11 bases between them. CDR3 amino acids: CASSLGRVESGNTIYF. The CDR3 DNA sequence: TGTGCCAGCAGCTTAGGAAGGGTGGAGTCTGGAAACACCATATATTTT.

This chain uses TRBV6-1 with TRBJ1-1; a weak D match, TRBD1 (5 bases). V was clipped by 6 bases and J by 5 bases, with 19 bases between them. From germline, CDR1 is MNHNS and CDR2 SASEGT. The length of the CDR3 is 15 residues. CDR3 sequence reads: CASSRDPGGKTEAFF. The CDR3, as DNA: TGTGCCAGCAGCCGGGACCCCGGGGGGAAGACTGAAGCTTTCTTT.

This clone was detected ten times or more. This could be a read error, since a much larger clone is one nucleotide away. The sample contains more than one DNA sequence encoding this CDR3. V is TRBV24-1 and J is TRBJ2-7; D possibly corresponds to TRBD2 (5 bases). Trimming stripped 7 bases from V and 3 bases from J, with 6 bases between. CDR1 and CDR2 from the germline V gene are KGHDR and SFDVKD. The CDR3 consists of 11 residues. This chain's CDR3 is CATSDYYEQYF. CDR3 DNA: TGTGCCACCAGCGACTACTACGAGCAGTACTTC.

This clone was counted ten times or more. The chain carries TRBV10-1 and TRBJ2-3, with D perhaps TRBD2 (6 bases). This CDR3 region has 14 residues. Germline V lookup: CDR1 WNHNN, CDR2 SYGVQD (reference sequence). V dropped 4 bases and J dropped 0 bases, with 8 bases sitting between them. The DNA for the CDR3 is TGCGCCAGCAGTGTGGGGACTAGCACAGATACGCAGTATTTT. Translating it yields CASSVGTSTDTQYF.

Here the CDR3 DNA reads TGTGCCAGCAGGTTAAGGGACGGAGGGTTCTTC. It yields the protein CASRLRDGGFF. The V gene is TRBV7-2, the J gene TRBJ2-1, with D perhaps matching TRBD1 or TRBD2 (5 bases each). The CDR3 is 11 amino acids. V dropped 6 bases and J dropped 15 bases, with 15 bases sitting between them. Germline V gene lookup returns CDR1 SGHTA and CDR2 FQGNSA.

The J gene is TRBJ2-5, the V gene TRBV28; TRBD2 might be the D (5 bases). The CDR3 is 14 amino acids. Germline-derived CDR1 and CDR2 are MDHEN and SYDVKM. V was cut by 6 bases and J by 4 bases, with 15 bases left in between. CDR3 DNA sequence: TGTGCCAGCAGATGGGCCCCCGAGGGAGAGACCCAGTACTTC. It yields the protein CASRWAPEGETQYF.

V usage is TRBV20-1 and J usage is TRBJ2-7, with 7 bases that match TRBD1. The CDR3 extends over 13 amino acids. Germline assignment: CDR1 DFQATT and CDR2 SNEGSKA (reference sequence). Trimming at V came to 5 bases and at J to 0 bases, leaving 4 bases not matched to a gene. The CDR3 is CSALRQGSYEQYF. The DNA for the CDR3 is TGCAGTGCTCTGAGACAGGGCTCCTACGAGCAGTACTTC.

V usage is TRBV6-2 or TRBV6-3 and J usage is TRBJ2-1, with 7 bases fitting TRBD2. In germline, CDR1 is MNHEY, CDR2 SVGEGT. Trimming took 11 bases from V and 0 from J; bases not matched to a gene: 7. The CDR3 consists of 14 residues. The CDR3 protein is CAGEGPPSYNEQFF. CDR3 coding DNA: TGTGCCGGGGAGGGACCTCCCTCCTACAATGAGCAGTTCTTC.

This clone showed up many times. The chain joins TRBV6-6 to TRBJ2-1; 10 nucleotides match TRBD2. This CDR3 contains 20 residues. Unmatched junction bases numbered 20, after V lost 5 bases and J lost 4 bases. Germline V gene sequence: CDR1 MNHNY, CDR2 SVGAGI (reference sequence). The CDR3 reads CASSPWFSQREGGAYNEQFF. The CDR3 nucleotides read TGTGCCAGCAGTCCCTGGTTCAGCCAGCGGGAGGGCGGGGCGTACAATGAGCAGTTCTTC.

This clone was seen at least ten times. The chain carries TRBV10-3 and TRBJ2-7; 7 positions match TRBD1. The CDR3 is 15 residues long. The V segment lost 0 bases and the J segment 4 bases; nucleotides outside the gene matches: 6. The germline gives CDR1 ENHRY, CDR2 SYGVKD. Written as DNA, the CDR3 is TGTGCCATCAGTGAGTCAGCCACAGGGGTGTACGAGCAGTACTTC. Encoded protein: CAISESATGVYEQYF.

By share, this clone ranks as medium-sized. The chain carries TRBV28 and TRBJ1-1; D not certain. This CDR3 has 13 amino acids. Trimming removed 1 base at V and 10 bases at J, with 13 bases between. Germline V lookup: CDR1 MDHEN, CDR2 SYDVKM. The CDR3 spells CASSLLKFPAAFF. DNA of the CDR3: TGTGCCAGCAGTTTATTAAAGTTTCCGGCAGCTTTCTTT.

This clone showed up many times. The V call is TRBV5-1, the J call TRBJ2-1, with no clear D. The CDR3 has 13 residues. Per germline, CDR1 SGHRS and CDR2 YFSETQ. V was trimmed by 4 bases and J by 0 bases, leaving 5 bases between them. CDR3 sequence: CASSTGSYNEQFF. In nucleotides, the CDR3 is TGCGCCAGCAGCACGGGCTCCTACAATGAGCAGTTCTTC.

At least ten counts were recorded for this clone. The rearrangement links TRBV24-1 to TRBJ1-2, with D uncertain. Deletions cut 7 bases from V and 4 bases from J, with 12 bases between. Germline CDR1 and CDR2: KGHDR and SFDVKD. The CDR3 is made up of 13 amino acids. The CDR3 reads CATRDKEGYGYTF. DNA of the CDR3: TGTGCCACCAGAGACAAAGAGGGCTATGGCTACACCTTC.

Regarding this clone: A read error may account for a junction end that differs from germline. The rearrangement uses TRBV5-1 and TRBJ1-1; D remains unclear. Looked up from germline, CDR1 is SGHRS and CDR2 is YFSETQ. This CDR3 is built from 15 residues. The CDR3 loop reads CSSSLMGAINTEAFF. The CDR3 nucleotides are TGCTCCAGCAGCTTGATGGGAGCCATAAACACTGAAGCTTTCTTT.

This clone is categorized as medium-sized. The V gene is TRBV27, the J gene TRBJ2-1, with 12 nucleotides matching TRBD2. CDR1 is MNHEY, CDR2 SMNVEV, per germline (reference sequence). This CDR3 is 15 amino acids long. Trimming at V came to 6 bases and at J to 6 bases, leaving 6 bases not matched to a gene. CDR3 DNA: TGTGCCAGCAGCCCGACTAGCGGGAGTCCCAATGAGCAGTTCTTC. Translating gives CASSPTSGSPNEQFF.

This clone was counted many times. The gene calls are TRBV7-2 and TRBJ2-5; TRBD2 matches at 7 bases. The length of the CDR3 is 13 residues. Per the germline V gene, CDR1 is SGHTA and CDR2 is FQGNSA. With V trimmed by 1 base and J by 5 bases, 1 base remained unmatched. CDR3 bases: TGTGCCAGCAGCTTAGAAGCGGGGGAGACCCAGTACTTC. Translation: CASSLEAGETQYF.

The chain combines TRBV5-1 with TRBJ2-3, with 8 nucleotides matching TRBD1. Germline-derived CDR1 and CDR2 are SGHRS and YFSETQ. Trimming cost V 6 bases and J 2 bases; bases outside gene matches: 8. The CDR3 runs 15 residues. CDR3 sequence: CASTNRGVNTDTQYF. For the CDR3, the DNA is TGCGCCAGCACCAACAGGGGGGTCAACACAGATACGCAGTATTTT.

This clone was counted many times. This chain joins TRBV18 and TRBJ1-1; tentative D call: TRBD1 (6 bases). V was cut by 5 bases and J by 3 bases, with 13 bases left in between. Germline assignment: CDR1 KGHSH and CDR2 LQKENI. CDR3 length equals 14 residues. The CDR3 spells CASSTPRGHTEAFF. The CDR3 DNA is TGTGCCAGCTCAACGCCTCGGGGGCACACTGAAGCTTTCTTT.

This clone was detected a few times. Since a much larger clone is just one base distant, this may be a read error. Other DNA sequences in the sample encode the same CDR3. V is TRBV12-3 or TRBV12-4 and J is TRBJ1-1; D call uncertain. This CDR3 is 16 amino acids long. CDR3 nucleotide sequence: TGTGCTAGCGGCCCGTACGTTGGGAGAACGAACACTGAAGCTTTCTTT. Translating it yields CASGPYVGRTNTEAFF.

This clone is a singleton in its sample. Mismatch with germline at one junction end may stem from a read error. The chain links TRBV7-8 to TRBJ1-3; D remains ambiguous. The germline V gene encodes CDR1 SGHVS and CDR2 FQNEAQ. This CDR3 has 18 amino acids. The CDR3 DNA sequence: TGTGCCCGCAGCTTAGAAGCTCCTACAGTTCCTATGGGAAACACCATATATTTT. Its translation: CARSLEAPTVPMGNTIYF. Full variable domain (outside the CDR3, taken from reference TRBV7-8 and TRBJ1-3): GAGVSQSPRYKVAKRGQDVALRCDPISGHVSLFWYQQALGQGPEFLTYFQNEAQLDKSGLPSDRFFAERPEGSVSTLKIQRTQQEDSAVYLCARSLEAPTVPMGNTIYFGEGSWLTVV.

The chain links TRBV11-2 to TRBJ1-2; D is undetermined. CDR3 length: 14 residues. The V gene lost 0 bases and the J gene lost 8 bases, with 13 bases spanning the gap. Germline lookup yields CDR1 SGHAT and CDR2 FQNNGV. The CDR3 spells CASSLDLRLWGYTF. CDR3 nucleotides: TGTGCCAGCAGCTTAGATTTGAGGCTATGGGGCTACACCTTC.

The chain combines TRBV12-3 or TRBV12-4 with TRBJ2-7; maybe TRBD1 (6 bases). Trimming removed 6 bases at V and 6 bases at J, with 18 bases between. The CDR3 has 14 residues. CDR3 DNA: TGTGCCAGCAGACCTGGACAGTGGGTTTTCGAGCAGTACTTC. Amino acid sequence: CASRPGQWVFEQYF.

The chain couples TRBV11-3 to TRBJ2-1, with D tentatively TRBD2 (6 bases). The CDR3 runs to 14 residues. Germline V gene lookup returns CDR1 SGHNT and CDR2 YENEEA. Trimming cost V 1 base and J 9 bases, with 13 bases left between them. CDR3 residues: CASSLGDRRGEQFF. The CDR3 bases are TGTGCCAGCAGCTTAGGGGACCGGAGGGGTGAGCAGTTCTTC.

In its sample, this clone was seen many times. Additional DNA sequences in this sample encode the identical CDR3. The chain joins TRBV4-2 to TRBJ2-1, with unresolved D. V dropped 0 bases and J dropped 3 bases, with 9 bases sitting between them. CDR3 size: 15 residues. Looked up from germline, CDR1 is LGHNA and CDR2 is YNFKEQ. CDR3 sequence: CASSQEVGFYNEQFF. CDR3 sequence (DNA): TGTGCCAGCAGCCAAGAGGTCGGGTTCTACAATGAGCAGTTCTTC.

This clone is medium-sized by share. J is TRBJ2-1 and V is TRBV6-5; D perhaps matches TRBD1 (5 bases). The CDR3 spans 16 residues. CDR1 MNHEY and CDR2 SVGAGI come from the germline V gene. V lost 2 bases, J lost 2 bases, and 13 bases lay in between. CDR3 DNA sequence: TGTGCCAGCAGTTACGGGGCGGCGGCTCCCTACAATGAGCAGTTCTTC. Translated, it gives CASSYGAAAPYNEQFF.

This clone occurred many times. This rearrangement joins TRBV5-1 to TRBJ2-3, with D possibly matching TRBD2 (7 bases). The CDR3 spans 17 residues. V was clipped by 4 bases and J by 2 bases, with 20 bases between them. Germline-derived CDR1 and CDR2 are SGHRS and YFSETQ. CDR3 sequence reads: CASSTLRGGGATDTQYF. The CDR3 DNA sequence: TGCGCCAGCAGCACCCTAAGGGGGGGTGGGGCCACAGATACGCAGTATTTT.

This sequence joins TRBV20-1 and TRBJ1-1; no reliable D call. V was clipped by 3 bases and J by 0 bases, with 8 bases between them. The CDR3 contains 13 residues. Germline CDR1 reads DFQATT; CDR2 reads SNEGSKA (reference sequence). CDR3 protein: CSASAVMNTEAFF. For the CDR3, the DNA is TGCAGTGCTAGTGCGGTAATGAACACTGAAGCTTTCTTT.

The rearrangement joins TRBV18 to TRBJ2-1; D gene ambiguous. Per the germline V gene, CDR1 is KGHSH and CDR2 is LQKENI. Trimming removed 3 bases from V and 8 bases from J, with 14 bases in between. This CDR3 comprises 14 residues. This chain's CDR3 is CASSPIYLQDEQFF. The DNA of the CDR3 is TGTGCCAGCTCACCCATCTATTTACAAGATGAGCAGTTCTTC.

Many counts were recorded for this clone. CDR3: CASSLSVSRQATNSPLHF. In DNA, the CDR3 is TGTGCCAGCAGCTTAAGTGTCAGCCGACAGGCTACAAATTCACCCCTCCACTTT. The rearrangement joins TRBV7-9 to TRBJ1-6; perhaps TRBD1 as D (6 bases). The CDR3 is 18 residues long. Between the trimmed V and J ends, which lost 2 bases and 7 bases, there was a span of 21 bases. Germline V gives CDR1 SEHNR, CDR2 FQNEAQ (reference sequence).

This clone was counted ten times or more. V gene TRBV19 combines with J gene TRBJ2-5, with D unclear. CDR1 is LNHDA, CDR2 SQIVND, per germline (reference sequence). Trimming pared 3 bases from V and 5 bases from J, leaving 13 bases between. The CDR3 contains 14 residues. The CDR3 is CASSIPERSETQYF. The CDR3 nucleotides are TGTGCCAGTAGTATCCCGGAAAGATCGGAGACCCAGTACTTC.

In its sample, this clone is medium-sized. V is TRBV6-1 and J is TRBJ1-6; no clear D. The CDR3 runs to 14 residues. The ends were cut back, 1 base at V and 5 bases at J, with 6 bases in the middle. CDR1 and CDR2 from the germline V gene are MNHNS and SASEGT. The CDR3 sequence is CASSEGADNSPLHF. The CDR3 DNA follows: TGTGCCAGCAGTGAAGGTGCGGATAATTCACCCCTCCACTTT.